This T cell receptor (beta chain) derives from a study of early T cells in non-severe SARS-CoV-2 infection. The wider study: It was bulk RNA from unsorted whole blood that was sequenced, and the chains were unpaired.

This clonotype was observed a few times. Its specificity is unknown. In the library, individual cDNA molecules carried attached unique molecular identifiers. One entry per CDR3 protein, called by TCRdb with MiXCR from the 5' RACE reads. The sample holds under 45,000 distinct CDR3 sequences, 9.5% to 13% seen once. Study conclusions and caveats: Anti-spike CD8 specificities were favored by VDJdb matching, whose results missed private and CD4 specificities.

Looked up from germline, CDR1 is GTSNPN and CDR2 is SVGIG (reference sequence). This CDR3 is 14 amino acids long. The V and J ends lost 4 bases and 5 bases respectively, with 15 bases between them. Sequences were obtained from whole blood. This TCR derives from an adult who was a healthcare worker with PCR-confirmed SARS-CoV-2 infection or an uninfected control (not recorded which). V and J are TRBV30 and TRBJ1-5; D perhaps matches TRBD1 (6 bases). CDR3 in DNA: TGTGCCTGGACCCCGAATAAGGGGGATCAGCCCCAGCATTTT. It codes for CAWTPNKGDQPQHF.